This T cell receptor (beta chain) was observed in a study of shared clonotypes between healthy human individuals. Trimming removed 7 bases from V and 2 bases from J, with 9 bases in between. This CDR3 contains 14 residues. Germline V lookup: CDR1 ENHRY, CDR2 SYGVKD. Sequenced by immunoSEQ multiplex PCR; TCRdb stores in-frame clones only, minus some. The sample includes roughly 700,000 clones, 90% of them seen just once. The sequence came from a man younger than 30 in good health. Some clones in this sample may be carry-over from other donors' samples. Material for sequencing was memory CD8+ T cells from PBMCs. Subset indicated: CD45RO+ cells pooled with CCR7-negative TemRA cells. This sequence joins TRBV10-3 and TRBJ2-6, with D perhaps given as TRBD1 or TRBD2 (6 bases each). DNA of the CDR3: TGTGCCATCATGGGGGGCGCTGGGGCCAACGTCCTGACTTTC. It is translated as CAIMGGAGANVLTF.